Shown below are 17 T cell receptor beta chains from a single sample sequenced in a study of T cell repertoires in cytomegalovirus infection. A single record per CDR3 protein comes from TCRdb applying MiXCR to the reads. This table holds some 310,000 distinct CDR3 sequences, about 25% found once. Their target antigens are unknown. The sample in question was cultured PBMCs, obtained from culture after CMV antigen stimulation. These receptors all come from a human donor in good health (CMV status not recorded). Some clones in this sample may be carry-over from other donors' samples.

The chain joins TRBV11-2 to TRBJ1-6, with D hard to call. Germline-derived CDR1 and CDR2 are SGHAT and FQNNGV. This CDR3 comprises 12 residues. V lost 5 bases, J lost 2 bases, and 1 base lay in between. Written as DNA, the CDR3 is TGTGCCAGCAGCGCCTATAATTCACCCCTCCACTTT. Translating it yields CASSAYNSPLHF.

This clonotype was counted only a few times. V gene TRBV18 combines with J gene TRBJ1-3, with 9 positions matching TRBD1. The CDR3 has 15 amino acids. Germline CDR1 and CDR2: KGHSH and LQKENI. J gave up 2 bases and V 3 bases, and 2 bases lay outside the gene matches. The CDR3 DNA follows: TGTGCCAGCTCACCTGGGACAGGGACTGGAAACACCATATATTTT. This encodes CASSPGTGTGNTIYF.

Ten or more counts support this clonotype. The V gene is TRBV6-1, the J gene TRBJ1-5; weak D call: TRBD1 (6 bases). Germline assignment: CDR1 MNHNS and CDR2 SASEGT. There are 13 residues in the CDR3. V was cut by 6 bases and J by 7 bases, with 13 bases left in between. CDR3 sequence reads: CASREIQGQPQHF. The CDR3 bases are TGTGCCAGCAGGGAAATACAGGGACAGCCCCAGCATTTT.

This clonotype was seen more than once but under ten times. Here the CDR3 reads CASSPNLGQGTPEAFF. DNA of the CDR3: TGTGCCAGCAGCCCCAACCTGGGACAGGGTACCCCTGAAGCTTTCTTT. V and J are TRBV7-9 and TRBJ1-1; 9 bases map to TRBD1. Germline trimming cut 5 bases from V and 6 bases from J; bases unmatched to any gene: 13. The germline CDR1 and CDR2 sequences are SEHNR and FQNEAQ (reference sequence). This CDR3 contains 16 residues.

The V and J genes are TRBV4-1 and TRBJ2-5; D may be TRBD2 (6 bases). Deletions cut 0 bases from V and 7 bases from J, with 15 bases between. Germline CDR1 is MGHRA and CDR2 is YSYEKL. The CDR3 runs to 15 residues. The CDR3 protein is CASSQDLGGVVTQYF. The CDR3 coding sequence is TGCGCCAGCAGCCAAGATCTTGGAGGGGTTGTGACCCAGTACTTC.

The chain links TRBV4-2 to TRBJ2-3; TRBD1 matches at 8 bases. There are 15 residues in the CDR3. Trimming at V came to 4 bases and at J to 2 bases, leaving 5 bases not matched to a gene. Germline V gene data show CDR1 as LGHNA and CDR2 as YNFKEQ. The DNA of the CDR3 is TGTGCCAGCAGCCTGGGACAGGATATCACAGATACGCAGTATTTT. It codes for CASSLGQDITDTQYF.

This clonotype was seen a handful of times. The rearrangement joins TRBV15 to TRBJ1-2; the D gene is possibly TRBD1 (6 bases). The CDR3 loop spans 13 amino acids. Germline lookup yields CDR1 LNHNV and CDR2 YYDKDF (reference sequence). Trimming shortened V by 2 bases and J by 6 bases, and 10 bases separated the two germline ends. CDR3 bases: TGTGCCACCAGCAGACCTACAGGGAATGGCTACACCTTC. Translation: CATSRPTGNGYTF.

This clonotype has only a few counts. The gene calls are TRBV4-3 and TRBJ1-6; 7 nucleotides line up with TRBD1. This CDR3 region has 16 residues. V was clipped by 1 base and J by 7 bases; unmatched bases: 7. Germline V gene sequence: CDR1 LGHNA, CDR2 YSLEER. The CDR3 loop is CASSQGRGLGNSPLHF. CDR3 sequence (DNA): TGCGCCAGCAGCCAAGGCAGGGGGTTGGGGAATTCACCCCTCCACTTT.

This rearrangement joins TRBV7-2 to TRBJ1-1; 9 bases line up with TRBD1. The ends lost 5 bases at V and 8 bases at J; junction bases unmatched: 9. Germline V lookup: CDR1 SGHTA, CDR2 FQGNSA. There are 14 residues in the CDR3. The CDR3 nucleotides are TGTGCCAGCAGCCCCTCACCGGGACAGGGAGAAGCTTTCTTT. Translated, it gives CASSPSPGQGEAFF.

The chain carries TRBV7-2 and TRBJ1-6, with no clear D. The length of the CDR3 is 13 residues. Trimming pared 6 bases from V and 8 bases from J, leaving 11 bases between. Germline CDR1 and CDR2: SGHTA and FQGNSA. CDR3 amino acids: CASRPPWDSPLHF. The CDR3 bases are TGTGCCAGCAGACCCCCATGGGATTCACCCCTCCACTTT.

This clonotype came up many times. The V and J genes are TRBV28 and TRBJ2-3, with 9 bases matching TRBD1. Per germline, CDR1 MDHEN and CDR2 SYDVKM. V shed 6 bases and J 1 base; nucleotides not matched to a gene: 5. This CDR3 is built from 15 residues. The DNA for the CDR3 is TGTGCCAGCAGCCACAGGGGGCTCGGCACAGATACGCAGTATTTT. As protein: CASSHRGLGTDTQYF.

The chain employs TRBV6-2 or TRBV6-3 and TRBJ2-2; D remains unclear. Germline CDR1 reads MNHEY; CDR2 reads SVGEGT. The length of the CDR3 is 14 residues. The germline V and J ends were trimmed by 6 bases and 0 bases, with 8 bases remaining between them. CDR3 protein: CASSPYPNTGELFF. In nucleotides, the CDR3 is TGTGCCAGCAGCCCCTATCCGAACACCGGGGAGCTGTTTTTT.

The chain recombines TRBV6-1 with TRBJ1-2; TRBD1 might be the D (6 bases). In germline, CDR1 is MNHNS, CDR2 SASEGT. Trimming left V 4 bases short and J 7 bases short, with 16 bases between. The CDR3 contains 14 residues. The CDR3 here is CASSVITGKGGYTF. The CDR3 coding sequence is TGTGCCAGCAGTGTCATAACAGGGAAGGGTGGCTACACCTTC.

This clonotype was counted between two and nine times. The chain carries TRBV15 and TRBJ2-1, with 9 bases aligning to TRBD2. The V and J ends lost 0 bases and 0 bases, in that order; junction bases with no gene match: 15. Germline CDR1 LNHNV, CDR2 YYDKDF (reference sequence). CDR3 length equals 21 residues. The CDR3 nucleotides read TGTGCCACCAGCAGAGACTCCCCTTTGGGCGGGAGGGCCCTCTCCTACAATGAGCAGTTCTTC. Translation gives CATSRDSPLGGRALSYNEQFF.

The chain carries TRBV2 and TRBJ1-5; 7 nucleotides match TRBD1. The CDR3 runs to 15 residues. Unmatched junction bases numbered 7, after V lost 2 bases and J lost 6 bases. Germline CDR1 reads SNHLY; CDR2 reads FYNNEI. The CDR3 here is CASSESPGGGQPQHF. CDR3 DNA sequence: TGTGCCAGCAGTGAAAGCCCAGGGGGAGGTCAGCCCCAGCATTTT. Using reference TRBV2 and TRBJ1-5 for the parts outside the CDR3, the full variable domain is EPEVTQTPSHQVTQMGQEVILRCVPISNHLYFYWYRQILGQKVEFLVSFYNNEISEKSEIFDDQFSVERPDGSNFTLKIRSTKLEDSAMYFCASSESPGGGQPQHFGDGTRLSIL.

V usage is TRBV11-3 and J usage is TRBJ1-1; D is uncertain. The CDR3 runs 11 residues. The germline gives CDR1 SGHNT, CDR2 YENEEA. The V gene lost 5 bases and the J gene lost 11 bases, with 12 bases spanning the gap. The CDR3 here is CASSTPARAFF. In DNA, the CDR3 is TGTGCCAGCAGCACCCCTGCGAGGGCTTTCTTT. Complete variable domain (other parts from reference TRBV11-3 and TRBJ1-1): EAGVVQSPRYKIIEKKQPVAFWCNPISGHNTLYWYLQNLGQGPELLIRYENEEAVDDSQLPKDRFSAERLKGVDSTLKIQPAELGDSAVYLCASSTPARAFFGQGTRLTVV.

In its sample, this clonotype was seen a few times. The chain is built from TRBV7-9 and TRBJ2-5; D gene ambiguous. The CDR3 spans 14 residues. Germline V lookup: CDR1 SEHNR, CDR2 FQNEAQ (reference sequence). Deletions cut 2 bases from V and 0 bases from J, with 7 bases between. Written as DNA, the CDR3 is TGTGCCAGCAGCTTACTTTCCGACCAAGAGACCCAGTACTTC. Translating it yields CASSLLSDQETQYF.